The 21 T cell receptor beta chains below come from one sample, sequenced in a study of T cell changes during pregnancy in multiple sclerosis. Repertoires were generated with immunoSEQ multiplex PCR, while TCRdb's copy carries only in-frame clones and drops some. The repertoire consists of around 80,000 clones, with around 90% occurring once and the leading ten covering under 1.5%. This material consisted of peripheral blood, taken before pregnancy. The receptors shown here come from a female donor with multiple sclerosis, enrolled in a pregnancy study.

The V call is TRBV15, the J call TRBJ2-2, with TRBD1 identical over 8 bases. V gave up 0 bases and J gave up 4 bases; unmatched junction bases: 10. This CDR3 comprises 18 residues. Germline values: CDR1 LNHNV, CDR2 YYDKDF (reference sequence). The CDR3 bases are TGTGCCACCAGCAGAGATCTCCCGGGACAGGTGTTCACCGGGGAGCTGTTTTTT. Its protein product is CATSRDLPGQVFTGELFF.

About this clone itself: One end of the junction varies from germline; a read error may be responsible. Other DNA sequences of this sample code for an identical CDR3. The chain carries TRBV5-1 and TRBJ1-1; D is possibly TRBD1 (5 bases). The CDR3 length is 14 residues. CDR1 and CDR2 from the germline V gene are SGHRS and YFSETQ. The DNA of the CDR3 is TGTGCCAGCAGCTTGGCCGGGGGGGGGACTGAAGCTTTCTTT. It is translated as CASSLAGGGTEAFF.

The chain uses TRBV5-4 and TRBJ2-7, with 9 nucleotides matching TRBD2. Germline V gives CDR1 SGHNT, CDR2 YYREEE (reference sequence). Unmatched junction bases numbered 4, after V lost 1 base and J lost 5 bases. The CDR3 runs 14 residues. The CDR3 region is CASSLLAGGNEQYF. CDR3 sequence (DNA): TGTGCCAGCAGCTTGCTCGCGGGGGGGAACGAGCAGTACTTC.

This clone was seen a few times. This chain connects TRBV2 to TRBJ1-1; TRBD1 agrees at 7 bases. CDR1 and CDR2 from the germline V gene are SNHLY and FYNNEI. V was pared by 4 bases and J by 3 bases, with 2 bases of the junction left unmatched. The CDR3 extends over 13 amino acids. CDR3 sequence: CASSGQGDTEAFF. The CDR3 DNA follows: TGTGCCAGCAGTGGACAGGGTGACACTGAAGCTTTCTTT.

In the case of this clone: At the DNA level, this CDR3 is encoded by other sequences in the same sample as well. The chain employs TRBV2 and TRBJ1-1; possible D gene TRBD1, 6 bases. Trimming removed 6 bases from V and 1 base from J, with 9 bases in between. In germline, CDR1 is SNHLY, CDR2 FYNNEI. CDR3 length: 13 amino acids. CDR3 region: CASRADRNTEAFF. The DNA of the CDR3 is TGTGCCAGCAGAGCGGACAGGAACACTGAAGCTTTCTTT.

This chain links TRBV2 with TRBJ1-2, with TRBD1 identical over 7 bases. The CDR3 sequence is 14 residues long. Unmatched junction bases numbered 9, after V lost 5 bases and J lost 6 bases. CDR1 and CDR2 (germline): SNHLY, FYNNEI. The CDR3 nucleotides are TGTGCCAGCAGTTACCGGGACAGCGGCGATGGCTACACCTTC. Protein: CASSYRDSGDGYTF.

This chain joins TRBV5-4 and TRBJ1-3, with D possibly being TRBD1 (6 bases). The CDR3 extends over 17 amino acids. The germline V gene encodes CDR1 SGHNT and CDR2 YYREEE (reference sequence). V dropped 0 bases and J dropped 8 bases, with 21 bases sitting between them. The CDR3 coding sequence is TGTGCCAGCAGCTTGGGGGTTGGGACACCCGAGGTGGACACCATATATTTT. Protein sequence: CASSLGVGTPEVDTIYF.

The chain links TRBV27 to TRBJ1-5; the match to TRBD1 covers 8 bases. V was clipped by 3 bases and J by 7 bases; unmatched bases: 5. CDR3 length equals 14 residues. Germline CDR1 MNHEY, CDR2 SMNVEV (reference sequence). The CDR3 DNA is TGTGCCAGCAGTTTCACAGGGGGTAGACAGCCCCAGCATTTT. Residues: CASSFTGGRQPQHF.

V gene TRBV6-1 combines with J gene TRBJ1-6; 8 nucleotides agree with TRBD1. Looked up from germline, CDR1 is MNHNS and CDR2 is SASEGT. The trim removed 8 bases at V and 10 bases at J, leaving 7 bases unmatched. CDR3 length equals 13 residues. Here the CDR3 reads CASQQGVGSPLHF. The CDR3 DNA reads TGTGCCAGCCAACAGGGGGTAGGATCACCCCTCCACTTT.

This clone was detected a few times. J is TRBJ1-1 and V is TRBV2; the match to TRBD1 covers 7 bases. Per germline, CDR1 SNHLY and CDR2 FYNNEI. CDR3 size: 16 residues. Unmatched junction bases numbered 10, after V lost 6 bases and J lost 0 bases. CDR3 sequence reads: CASSGTGQSLNTEAFF. In nucleotides, the CDR3 is TGTGCCAGCAGCGGGACGGGACAGAGTCTGAACACTGAAGCTTTCTTT.

The chain employs TRBV27 and TRBJ1-5, with D unresolved. From germline, CDR1 is MNHEY and CDR2 SMNVEV (reference sequence). The V gene lost 6 bases and the J gene lost 8 bases, with 17 bases spanning the gap. The CDR3 sequence is 14 residues long. The CDR3 region is CASSPGPAGKPQHF. CDR3 DNA: TGTGCCAGCAGCCCCGGGCCGGCCGGGAAGCCCCAGCATTTT.

The chain carries TRBV11-3 and TRBJ2-5; 12 bases agree with TRBD1. Germline V CDR1 and CDR2: SGHNT, YENEEA. V was clipped by 5 bases and J by 6 bases; unmatched bases: 16. The CDR3 covers 18 residues. CDR3 amino acids: CASSAEGGGQGARQTQYF. The CDR3 DNA follows: TGTGCCAGCAGCGCAGAGGGCGGGGGACAGGGGGCCAGACAGACCCAGTACTTC.

CDR3 sequence reads: CASSPSGSGGTYEQYF. The DNA for the CDR3 is TGTGCCAGCAGCCCCTCAGGTAGCGGGGGCACCTACGAGCAGTACTTC. J is TRBJ2-7 and V is TRBV9; 9 bases match TRBD2. V shed 4 bases and J 2 bases; nucleotides not matched to a gene: 10. From germline, CDR1 is SGDLS and CDR2 YYNGEE. CDR3 size: 16 residues.

The genes are TRBV6-5 and TRBJ1-2; unclear D gene. Between the trimmed V and J ends, which lost 2 bases and 12 bases, there was a span of 10 bases. CDR3 length: 11 amino acids. CDR1 MNHEY and CDR2 SVGAGI come from the germline V gene. Written as DNA, the CDR3 is TGTGCCAGCAGTTACGGGAGCGAACACACCTTC. Translation gives CASSYGSEHTF.

The rearrangement uses TRBV20-1 and TRBJ1-2; D might be TRBD1 (6 bases). Between the trimmed V and J ends, which lost 6 bases and 5 bases, there was a span of 10 bases. The CDR3 totals 11 residues. Germline CDR1 and CDR2: DFQATT and SNEGSKA (reference sequence). In DNA, the CDR3 is TGCAGTGCCCCCGGACAGTATGGCTACACCTTC. This codes for CSAPGQYGYTF.

Only one count was recorded for this clone. The chain carries TRBV9 and TRBJ1-1, with D perhaps TRBD1 (5 bases). Per germline, CDR1 SGDLS and CDR2 YYNGEE. The CDR3 contains 15 residues. V lost 0 bases and J 4 bases, leaving 13 bases between the germline ends. CDR3 region: CASSVGWGRGTEAFF. Written as DNA, the CDR3 is TGTGCCAGCAGCGTAGGATGGGGCAGAGGCACTGAAGCTTTCTTT.

The chain joins TRBV29-1 to TRBJ2-1, with a weak D call TRBD2 (5 bases). The V gene's germline CDR1 is SQVTM and CDR2 ANQGSEA. The CDR3 runs to 14 residues. CDR3 bases: TGCAGTGCCTTTGTAGGGAGCTCCTACAATGAGCAGTTCTTC. This codes for CSAFVGSSYNEQFF.

The V call is TRBV11-2, the J call TRBJ1-2, with 8 bases lining up with TRBD1. V lost 4 bases to trimming and J lost 4 bases; unmatched junction nucleotides: 14. This CDR3 region has 17 residues. The V gene's germline CDR1 is SGHAT and CDR2 FQNNGV. This CDR3 reads CASSSPLETGVGYGYTF. DNA for the CDR3: TGTGCCAGCAGCTCCCCCCTCGAGACAGGGGTGGGCTATGGCTACACCTTC.

The J gene is TRBJ2-5, the V gene TRBV7-8; weak D call: TRBD2 (5 bases). The CDR3 is 14 residues long. Trimming took off 6 bases at V and 0 bases at J, with 11 bases between the two ends. The germline V gene encodes CDR1 SGHVS and CDR2 FQNEAQ. The CDR3 is CASRPGENQETQYF. The CDR3 DNA follows: TGTGCCAGCAGACCCGGGGAGAACCAAGAGACCCAGTACTTC. Drawing the rest from reference TRBV7-8 and TRBJ2-5, the complete variable domain is GAGVSQSPRYKVAKRGQDVALRCDPISGHVSLFWYQQALGQGPEFLTYFQNEAQLDKSGLPSDRFFAERPEGSVSTLKIQRTQQEDSAVYLCASRPGENQETQYFGPGTRLLVL.

The V call is TRBV6-1, the J call TRBJ2-2, with D possibly being TRBD1 (6 bases). Germline V gene data show CDR1 as MNHNS and CDR2 as SASEGT. The V end was cut by 8 bases, the J end by 1 base, with 11 bases between. The CDR3 has 14 residues. The CDR3 loop is CASGTTGNTGELFF. As DNA, the CDR3 is TGTGCCAGCGGAACGACAGGGAACACCGGGGAGCTGTTTTTT.

This chain links TRBV7-9 with TRBJ2-5; 10 bases are shared with TRBD1. The CDR3 has 15 amino acids. After removal of 2 bases from V and 3 bases from J, the junction contained 3 bases not matched to a gene. The germline gives CDR1 SEHNR, CDR2 FQNEAQ (reference sequence). The DNA for the CDR3 is TGTGCCAGCAGCTTACTGACAGGGGGCAAAGAGACCCAGTACTTC. Translation gives CASSLLTGGKETQYF.